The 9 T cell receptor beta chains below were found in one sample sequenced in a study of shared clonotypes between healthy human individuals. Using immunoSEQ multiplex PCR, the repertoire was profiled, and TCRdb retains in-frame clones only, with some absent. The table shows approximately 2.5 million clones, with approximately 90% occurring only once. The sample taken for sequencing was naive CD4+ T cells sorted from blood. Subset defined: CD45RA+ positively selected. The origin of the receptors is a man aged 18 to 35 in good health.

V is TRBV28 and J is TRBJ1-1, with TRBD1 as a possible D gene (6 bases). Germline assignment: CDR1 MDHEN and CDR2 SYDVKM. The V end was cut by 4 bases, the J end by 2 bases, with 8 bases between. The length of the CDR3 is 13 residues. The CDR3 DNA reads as TGTGCCAGCAGTTCAGGGGAAAACACTGAAGCTTTCTTT. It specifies CASSSGENTEAFF.

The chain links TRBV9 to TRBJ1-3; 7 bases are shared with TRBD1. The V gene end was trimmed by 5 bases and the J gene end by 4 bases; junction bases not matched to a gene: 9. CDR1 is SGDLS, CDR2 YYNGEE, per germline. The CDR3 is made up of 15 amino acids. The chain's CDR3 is CASSKKQGTGNTIYF. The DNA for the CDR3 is TGTGCCAGCAGTAAGAAACAGGGGACGGGAAACACCATATATTTT.

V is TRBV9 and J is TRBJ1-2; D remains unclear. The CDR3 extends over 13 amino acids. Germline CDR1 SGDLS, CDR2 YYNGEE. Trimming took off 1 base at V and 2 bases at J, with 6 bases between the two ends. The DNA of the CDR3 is TGTGCCAGCAGCGTACAACAGAACTATGGCTACACCTTC. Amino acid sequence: CASSVQQNYGYTF.

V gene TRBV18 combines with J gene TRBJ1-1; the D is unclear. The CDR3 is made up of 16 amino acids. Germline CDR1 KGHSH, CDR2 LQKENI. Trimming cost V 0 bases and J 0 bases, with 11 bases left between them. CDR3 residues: CASSPPGAALNTEAFF. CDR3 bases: TGTGCCAGCTCACCACCGGGCGCAGCCTTGAACACTGAAGCTTTCTTT.

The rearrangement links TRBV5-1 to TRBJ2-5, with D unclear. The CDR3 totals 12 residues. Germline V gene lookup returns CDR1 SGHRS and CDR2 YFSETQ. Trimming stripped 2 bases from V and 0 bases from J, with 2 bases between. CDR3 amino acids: CASSFDQETQYF. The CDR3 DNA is TGCGCCAGCAGCTTTGACCAAGAGACCCAGTACTTC.

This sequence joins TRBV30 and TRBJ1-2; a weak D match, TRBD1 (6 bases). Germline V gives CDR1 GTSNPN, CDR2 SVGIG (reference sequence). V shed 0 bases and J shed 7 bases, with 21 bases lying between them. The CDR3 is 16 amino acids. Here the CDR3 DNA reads TGTGCCTGGAGTGTAGGGGGGGGAACAACGACGTCTGGCTACACCTTC. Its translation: CAWSVGGGTTTSGYTF.

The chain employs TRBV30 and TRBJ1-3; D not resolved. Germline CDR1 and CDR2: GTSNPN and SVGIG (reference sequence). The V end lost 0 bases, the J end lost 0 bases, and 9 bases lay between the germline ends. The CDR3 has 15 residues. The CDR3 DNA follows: TGTGCCTGGAGTGTCGAGTCGAGCTCTGGAAACACCATATATTTT. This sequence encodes CAWSVESSSGNTIYF. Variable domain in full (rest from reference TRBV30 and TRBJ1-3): SQTIHQWPATLVQPVGSPLSLECTVEGTSNPNLYWYRQAAGRGLQLLFYSVGIGQISSEVPQNLSASRPQDRQFILSSKKLLLSDSGFYLCAWSVESSSGNTIYFGEGSWLTVV.

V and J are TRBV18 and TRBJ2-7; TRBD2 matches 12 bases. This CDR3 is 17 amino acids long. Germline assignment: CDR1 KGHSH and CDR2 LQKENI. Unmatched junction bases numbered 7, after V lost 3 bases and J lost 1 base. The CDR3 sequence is CASSPSGLAGVSYEQYF. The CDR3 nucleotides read TGTGCCAGCTCACCCTCGGGACTAGCGGGCGTTTCCTACGAGCAGTACTTC.

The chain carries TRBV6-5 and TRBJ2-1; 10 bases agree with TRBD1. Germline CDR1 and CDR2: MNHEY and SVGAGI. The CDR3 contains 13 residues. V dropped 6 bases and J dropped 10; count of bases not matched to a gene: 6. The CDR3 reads CASRSRQGAEQFF. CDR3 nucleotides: TGTGCCAGCAGATCTCGACAGGGGGCAGAGCAGTTCTTC.